Listed below are T cell receptor beta chains from one sample, sequenced in a study of OX40 agonist ivuxolimab in advanced cancers. Data came from immunoSEQ multiplex PCR; TCRdb stores just in-frame clones and leaves some out. The data contain about 86,000 clones, less than 95% of them singletons. The specimen comprised CD4+ or CD8+ T cells sorted from blood, sampled in a trial of the OX40 agonist ivuxolimab. The receptors originated from an adult with an advanced solid tumor such as melanoma, head and neck, liver or kidney cancer. The CDR3 runs from the conserved cysteine through the conserved F or W. A D gene is named only where the DNA matches it firmly. The size field is filled for only some rows; it gives once, few, many or a size class.

D gene: .; clone size: once; J gene: TRBJ2-3; V gene: TRBV27; CDR3 DNA: TGTGCCAGCAGTTTACAGGGGGGAGTGGGAGATACGCAGTATTTT; CDR3 protein: CASSLQGGVGDTQYF
D gene: TRBD2; clone size: .; J gene: TRBJ2-1; V gene: TRBV19; CDR3 DNA: TGTGCCAGTAGTATAGTAACGGCGGGAGAAAGGACGGATGAGCAGTTCTTC; CDR3 protein: CASSIVTAGERTDEQFF
D gene: TRBD1; clone size: .; J gene: TRBJ2-5; V gene: TRBV9; CDR3 DNA: TGTGCCAGCAGCGCGTACACAGGGGCCGGAGAGACCCAGTACTTC; CDR3 protein: CASSAYTGAGETQYF
D gene: .; clone size: .; J gene: TRBJ2-5; V gene: TRBV13; CDR3 DNA: TGTGCCACTGAAGTACAAGAGACCCAGTACTTC; CDR3 protein: CATEVQETQYF
D gene: .; clone size: .; J gene: TRBJ2-7; V gene: TRBV11-3; CDR3 DNA: TGTGCCAGCAGCTTACGGGGGACCTACGAGCAGTACTTC; CDR3 protein: CASSLRGTYEQYF
D gene: TRBD1; clone size: few; J gene: TRBJ1-2; V gene: TRBV5-4; CDR3 DNA: TGTGCCAGCAGCAACTGGGGGGGGACAGATTCCTACTATGGCTACACCTTC; CDR3 protein: CASSNWGGTDSYYGYTF
D gene: .; clone size: .; J gene: TRBJ2-7; V gene: TRBV13; CDR3 DNA: TGTGCCAGCCAGGAGAAATCCTACGAGCAGTACTTC; CDR3 protein: CASQEKSYEQYF
D gene: .; clone size: .; J gene: TRBJ2-1; V gene: TRBV27; CDR3 DNA: TGTGCCAGCAGTTTATCGGCACCCAATGAGCAGTTCTTC; CDR3 protein: CASSLSAPNEQFF
D gene: TRBD2; clone size: .; J gene: TRBJ2-7; V gene: TRBV4-1; CDR3 DNA: TGCGCCAGCAGCCAACGGGGAGGGCCTAACGACGAGCAGTACTTC; CDR3 protein: CASSQRGGPNDEQYF
D gene: .; clone size: .; J gene: TRBJ1-1; V gene: TRBV7-9; CDR3 DNA: TGTGCCAGCAGCCTTATGAACACTGAAGCTTTCTTT; CDR3 protein: CASSLMNTEAFF
D gene: .; clone size: .; J gene: TRBJ1-2; V gene: TRBV10-2; CDR3 DNA: TGCGCCAGCAGTGACATCGGCCTCTATGGCTACACCTTC; CDR3 protein: CASSDIGLYGYTF
D gene: .; clone size: .; J gene: TRBJ1-1; V gene: TRBV7-6; CDR3 DNA: TGTGCCAGCAGCCTGACCTTGAACACTGAAGCTTTCTTT; CDR3 protein: CASSLTLNTEAFF
D gene: TRBD1; clone size: .; J gene: TRBJ1-5; V gene: TRBV2; CDR3 DNA: TGTGCCAGCAGTTTACAGGGGCTATCGGGCAATCAGCCCCAGCATTTT; CDR3 protein: CASSLQGLSGNQPQHF
D gene: .; clone size: .; J gene: TRBJ1-2; V gene: TRBV29-1; CDR3 DNA: TGCAGCGTGGCCGGACAGAGTCCTGATGGCTACACCTTC; CDR3 protein: CSVAGQSPDGYTF
D gene: .; clone size: .; J gene: TRBJ1-1; V gene: TRBV11-2; CDR3 DNA: TGTGCCAGCAGTTTGGACTCCGGGGGGACTGAAGCTTTCTTT; CDR3 protein: CASSLDSGGTEAFF
D gene: TRBD2; clone size: once; J gene: TRBJ2-7; V gene: TRBV28; CDR3 DNA: TGTGCCAGCAGTTCCCTAGCGGGAGTTAGCGAGCAGTACTTC; CDR3 protein: CASSSLAGVSEQYF
D gene: TRBD1; clone size: .; J gene: TRBJ1-1; V gene: TRBV25-1; CDR3 DNA: TGTGCCAGCAGTGTAACAGGGGGAGGGGACACTGAAGCTTTCTTT; CDR3 protein: CASSVTGGGDTEAFF
D gene: TRBD1; clone size: .; J gene: TRBJ1-2; V gene: TRBV27; CDR3 DNA: TGTGCCAGCAGTTTATCAGCCACAGGGGGCGGCGGCTACACCTTC; CDR3 protein: CASSLSATGGGGYTF
D gene: TRBD2; clone size: .; J gene: TRBJ2-3; V gene: TRBV7-3; CDR3 DNA: TGTGCCAGCAGCCCTAGCGGGAGCGGCGATACGCAGTATTTT; CDR3 protein: CASSPSGSGDTQYF
D gene: TRBD1; clone size: .; J gene: TRBJ2-1; V gene: TRBV4-1; CDR3 DNA: TGCGCCAGCAGCTCAGACAGGGCCTACAATGAGCAGTTCTTC; CDR3 protein: CASSSDRAYNEQFF
D gene: TRBD1; clone size: .; J gene: TRBJ1-1; V gene: TRBV11-2; CDR3 DNA: TGTGCCAGCAGCTTGGGACAGGTGAACACTGAAGCTTTCTTT; CDR3 protein: CASSLGQVNTEAFF
D gene: .; clone size: .; J gene: TRBJ1-1; V gene: TRBV7-3; CDR3 DNA: TGTGCCAGCAGCTTGACAGAATCGACTGAAGCTTTCTTT; CDR3 protein: CASSLTESTEAFF
D gene: .; clone size: .; J gene: TRBJ1-5; V gene: TRBV6-6; CDR3 DNA: TGTGCCAGCAGCCCCACGCCGTATAGCAATCAGCCCCAGCATTTT; CDR3 protein: CASSPTPYSNQPQHF
D gene: .; clone size: .; J gene: TRBJ1-2; V gene: TRBV29-1; CDR3 DNA: TGCAGCGTTGAAGATCAGGCGGACAACTATGGCTACACCTTC; CDR3 protein: CSVEDQADNYGYTF
D gene: .; clone size: .; J gene: TRBJ2-2; V gene: TRBV19; CDR3 DNA: TGTGCCAGTAGTCCTGGGGTAGGGACCGGGGAGCTGTTTTTT; CDR3 protein: CASSPGVGTGELFF
D gene: .; clone size: .; J gene: TRBJ2-1; V gene: TRBV9; CDR3 DNA: TGTGCCAGCAGCGTCACAGGCGCCCAATACAATGAGCAGTTCTTC; CDR3 protein: CASSVTGAQYNEQFF
D gene: .; clone size: .; J gene: TRBJ1-1; V gene: TRBV9; CDR3 DNA: TGTGCCAGCAATCCCTCGTCACTGTTGAACACTGAAGCTTTCTTT; CDR3 protein: CASNPSSLLNTEAFF
D gene: .; clone size: .; J gene: TRBJ2-5; V gene: TRBV29-1; CDR3 DNA: TGCAGCGTTGCACCGCCGGGCGAGACCCAGTACTTC; CDR3 protein: CSVAPPGETQYF
D gene: TRBD1; clone size: .; J gene: TRBJ1-6; V gene: TRBV6-5; CDR3 DNA: TGTGCCAGCAGTTACTATGGAGGGGGCCGCTCACCCCTCCACTTT; CDR3 protein: CASSYYGGGRSPLHF
D gene: TRBD1; clone size: .; J gene: TRBJ2-7; V gene: TRBV29-1; CDR3 DNA: TGCGGCGTTGAAGTAGGGACAGGTAACCATGGCTACGAGCAGTACTTC; CDR3 protein: CGVEVGTGNHGYEQYF
D gene: .; clone size: .; J gene: TRBJ1-1; V gene: TRBV6-1; CDR3 DNA: TGTGCCAGCAGTTCATTAGCGAACACTGAAGCTTTCTTT; CDR3 protein: CASSSLANTEAFF